The next 8 T cell receptor beta chains were all read from a single sample in a study of T cells in Graves' hyperthyroidism and ophthalmopathy (dated by TCRdb to between 2018 and 2021). Library preparation was by multiplex PCR. TCRdb lists the instrument as Illumina HiSeq 2000. TCR beta CDR3 regions were amplified from RNA transcripts. A first-round RT-PCR of the TCR CDR3 used the HTBI primer set with the Qiagen OneStep RT-PCR kit. TCRdb passed the public sequencing reads through fastp at Q25 and MiXCR, retaining productive beta sequences. Identical CDR3 proteins give one entry, which carries the most common genes and DNA. The sample table records roughly 580,000 distinct CDR3 sequences; approximately 15% of these occur just once. 5.8% of the sample is held by the ten biggest clonotypes. The sample taken for sequencing was blood. All receptors come from a woman aged 25 to 45 with Graves' hyperthyroidism that later progressed to Graves' ophthalmopathy.

This clonotype has ten or more counts. This rearrangement joins TRBV14 to TRBJ2-5; D is ambiguous. The CDR3 has 12 residues. The germline gives CDR1 SGHDN, CDR2 FVKESK. Trimming removed 2 bases from V and 4 bases from J, with 5 bases in between. The CDR3: CASSQSRETQYF. The CDR3 bases are TGTGCCAGCAGCCAATCGCGAGAGACCCAGTACTTC.

This clonotype was detected many times. This chain uses TRBV3-1 with TRBJ2-7, with a possible D match to TRBD2 (7 bases). Germline CDR1 reads LGHDT; CDR2 reads YNNKEL (reference sequence). The length of the CDR3 is 15 residues. V lost 1 base and J lost 3, with 13 bases in between. CDR3 sequence: CASSQVGAGHYEQYF. The DNA for the CDR3 is TGTGCCAGCAGCCAAGTAGGAGCGGGACACTACGAGCAGTACTTC.

The sample holds many counts of this clonotype. The chain links TRBV15 to TRBJ2-3, with 8 bases aligning to TRBD2. CDR1 and CDR2 (germline): LNHNV, YYDKDF (reference sequence). V was clipped by 3 bases and J by 4 bases; unmatched bases: 12. The CDR3 extends over 17 amino acids. CDR3 in DNA: TGTGCCACCAGCAGGGCCCCAGGAGCGGGAGTGGCAGATACGCAGTATTTT. This translates into CATSRAPGAGVADTQYF.

On this clonotype itself: It may be a read error: a sequence one base away is much more abundant. V is TRBV6-1 and J is TRBJ2-7; 7 nucleotides agree with TRBD2. Germline-derived CDR1 and CDR2 are MNHNS and SASEGT. This CDR3 is built from 14 residues. The trim removed 6 bases at V and 3 bases at J, leaving 8 bases unmatched. CDR3 in amino acids: CASSPGTIYYEQYF. CDR3 DNA: TGTGCCAGCAGCCCCGGGACTATTTACTACGAGCAGTACTTC.

This clonotype was seen at least ten times. This chain joins TRBV28 and TRBJ2-1; no firm D call. In germline, CDR1 is MDHEN, CDR2 SYDVKM. V lost 6 bases, J lost 5 bases, and 8 bases lay in between. CDR3 size: 12 residues. The CDR3 DNA reads TGTGCCAGCAGACTCCTCGACAATGAGCAGTTCTTC. Translated, it gives CASRLLDNEQFF.

About this clonotype: A much more abundant neighbour one base away suggests this may be a read error. CDR3 sequence: CASILAGTFF. CDR3 coding DNA: TGCGCCAGCATCTTGGCCGGGACTTTCTTT. The chain is built from TRBV5-1 and TRBJ1-1; D is undetermined. The CDR3 sequence is 10 residues long. Germline CDR1 and CDR2: SGHRS and YFSETQ.

This clonotype has a count of ten or more. CDR3 DNA: TGCAGTGCTAGAGATCGGACCGTCGAGGGCACAGATACGCAGTATTTT. Its translation is CSARDRTVEGTDTQYF. The V gene is TRBV20-1, the J gene TRBJ2-3; D is unclear. V lost 0 bases to trimming and J lost 1 base, with 14 bases between them. Germline values: CDR1 DFQATT, CDR2 SNEGSKA (reference sequence). The CDR3 sequence is 16 residues long.

This clonotype was recorded at least ten times. The chain employs TRBV20-1 and TRBJ1-2; possible D gene TRBD1, 5 bases. V was cut by 3 bases and J by 2 bases, with 10 bases left in between. Germline V CDR1 and CDR2: DFQATT, SNEGSKA (reference sequence). This CDR3 is built from 13 residues. CDR3 amino acids: CSASGGTNYGYTF. CDR3 nucleotides: TGCAGTGCTAGCGGGGGGACCAACTATGGCTACACCTTC.